One and the same sample provided the 7 T cell receptor beta chains below, sequenced in a study of glioma-infiltrating T cells. The iRepertoire nested amplicon-rescue multiplex PCR amplified TCR alpha and beta CDR3s from RNA. MiXCR, run by TCRdb on the multiplex PCR reads, gives a single entry per CDR3 protein. In the table there are 110,000 or so distinct CDR3 sequences, 25% to 30% of which are singletons. The sequenced sample was glioma tissue, nonneoplastic brain tissue, or PBMCs (not recorded which). The receptors stem from a human donor with low-grade glioma or glioblastoma, undergoing nonglioma brain surgery, or in good health (not recorded which).

This clonotype has at least ten counts. The rearrangement uses TRBV4-2 and TRBJ1-5; D is uncertain. Germline V gene sequence: CDR1 LGHNA, CDR2 YNFKEQ. The CDR3 has 15 amino acids. V was trimmed by 0 bases and J by 7 bases, leaving 13 bases between them. CDR3 coding DNA: TGTGCCAGCAGCCAAGATCTCCCCCTTAGACAGCCCCAGCATTTT. It yields the protein CASSQDLPLRQPQHF.

This clonotype was detected ten times or more. DNA for the CDR3: TGCGCCAGCAGCCAAAGTATATCTACTGAAGCTTTCTTT. Its translation: CASSQSISTEAFF. This chain connects TRBV4-3 to TRBJ1-1; no clear D gene. CDR3 length equals 13 residues. With 2 bases removed from V and 5 bases from J, the gap between germline ends came to 9 bases. From germline, CDR1 is LGHNA and CDR2 YSLEER.

J is TRBJ2-7 and V is TRBV7-9; maybe TRBD2 (5 bases). The CDR3 totals 14 residues. The ends were cut back, 6 bases at V and 1 base at J, with 13 bases in the middle. The germline CDR1 and CDR2 sequences are SEHNR and FQNEAQ (reference sequence). CDR3 loop: CASRQSSGSYEQYF. In nucleotides, the CDR3 is TGTGCCAGCAGACAAAGCTCGGGGTCCTACGAGCAGTACTTC.

As concerns this clonotype: A read error is possible here, since a much larger clone lies one base away. The rearrangement uses TRBV3-1 and TRBJ1-5; no reliable D call. This CDR3 is built from 14 residues. Germline V gives CDR1 LGHDT, CDR2 YNNKEL (reference sequence). The CDR3 coding sequence is TGTGCCAGCAGCCGACTGTTGGGCAATCAGCACCAGCATTTT. It encodes CASSRLLGNQHQHF.

The gene calls are TRBV5-1 and TRBJ2-2, with D uncertain. This CDR3 has 14 amino acids. Deletions cut 6 bases from V and 0 bases from J, with 9 bases between. CDR1 SGHRS and CDR2 YFSETQ come from the germline V gene. CDR3 sequence reads: CASIRTPNTGELFF. The CDR3 nucleotides read TGCGCCAGCATCCGGACCCCGAACACCGGGGAGCTGTTTTTT.

The chain carries TRBV19 and TRBJ2-1, with a possible D match to TRBD2 (6 bases). Per the germline V gene, CDR1 is LNHDA and CDR2 is SQIVND (reference sequence). V was cut by 4 bases and J by 6 bases, with 16 bases left in between. This CDR3 contains 15 residues. The CDR3 loop reads CASSSWGVTINEQFF. The DNA for the CDR3 is TGTGCCAGTAGTAGTTGGGGGGTTACAATCAATGAGCAGTTCTTC.

V gene TRBV6-4 combines with J gene TRBJ1-2; D is uncertain. Germline CDR1 and CDR2: MRHNA and SNTAGT. The length of the CDR3 is 17 residues. Trimming took off 2 bases at V and 7 bases at J, with 23 bases between the two ends. Written as DNA, the CDR3 is TGTGCCAGCAGTGACACAAACAATCAGGCCAGGTCGGCTGGCTACACCTTC. Translating it yields CASSDTNNQARSAGYTF.